The source of this T cell receptor beta chain is a study of blood T cell repertoires in COVID-19. Per germline, CDR1 MDHEN and CDR2 SYDVKM. Trimming pared 7 bases from V and 1 base from J, leaving 13 bases between. CDR3 length equals 14 residues. This clone was detected once. Original analysis: Nucleated cell counts were estimated from reference gene primer amplification. Sequenced by immunoSEQ multiplex PCR; TCRdb stores in-frame clones only, minus some. Clone size and the V and J calls come from that table; the DNA yielded D and trimming. The top ten hold roughly 12% of the sample, which has under 300,000 clones, 86% seen once.

This receptor was taken from a man older than 75 with acute or convalescent COVID-19. This chain connects TRBV28 to TRBJ1-2, with a tentative D call TRBD1 (6 bases). Sequencing was done on a sample of peripheral blood. CDR3 in amino acids: CASISGTNNYGYTF. The CDR3 coding sequence is TGTGCCAGCATATCCGGGACAAATAACTATGGCTACACCTTC.